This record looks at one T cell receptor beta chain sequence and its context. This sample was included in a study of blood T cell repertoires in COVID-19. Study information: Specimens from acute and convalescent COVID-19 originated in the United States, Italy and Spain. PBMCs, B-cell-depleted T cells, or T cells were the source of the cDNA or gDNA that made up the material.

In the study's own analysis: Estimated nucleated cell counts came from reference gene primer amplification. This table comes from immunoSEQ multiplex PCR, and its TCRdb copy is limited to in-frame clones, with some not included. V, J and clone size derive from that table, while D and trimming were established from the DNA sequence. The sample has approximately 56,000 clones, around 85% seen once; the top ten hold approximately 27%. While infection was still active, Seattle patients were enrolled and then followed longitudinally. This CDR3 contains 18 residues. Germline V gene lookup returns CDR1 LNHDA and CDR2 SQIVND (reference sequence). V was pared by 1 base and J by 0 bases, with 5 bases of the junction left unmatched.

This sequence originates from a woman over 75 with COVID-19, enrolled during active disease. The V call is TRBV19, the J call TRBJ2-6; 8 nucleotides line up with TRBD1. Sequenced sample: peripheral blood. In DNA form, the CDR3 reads TGTGCCAGTAGTATAGGGGCAGGGGGCGGCTCTGGGGCCAACGTCCTGACTTTC. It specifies CASSIGAGGGSGANVLTF. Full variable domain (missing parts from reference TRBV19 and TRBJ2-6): DGGITQSPKYLFRKEGQNVTLSCEQNLNHDAMYWYRQDPGQGLRLIYYSQIVNDFQKGDIAEGYSVSREKKESFPLTVTSAQKNPTAFYLCASSIGAGGGSGANVLTFGAGSRLTVL.